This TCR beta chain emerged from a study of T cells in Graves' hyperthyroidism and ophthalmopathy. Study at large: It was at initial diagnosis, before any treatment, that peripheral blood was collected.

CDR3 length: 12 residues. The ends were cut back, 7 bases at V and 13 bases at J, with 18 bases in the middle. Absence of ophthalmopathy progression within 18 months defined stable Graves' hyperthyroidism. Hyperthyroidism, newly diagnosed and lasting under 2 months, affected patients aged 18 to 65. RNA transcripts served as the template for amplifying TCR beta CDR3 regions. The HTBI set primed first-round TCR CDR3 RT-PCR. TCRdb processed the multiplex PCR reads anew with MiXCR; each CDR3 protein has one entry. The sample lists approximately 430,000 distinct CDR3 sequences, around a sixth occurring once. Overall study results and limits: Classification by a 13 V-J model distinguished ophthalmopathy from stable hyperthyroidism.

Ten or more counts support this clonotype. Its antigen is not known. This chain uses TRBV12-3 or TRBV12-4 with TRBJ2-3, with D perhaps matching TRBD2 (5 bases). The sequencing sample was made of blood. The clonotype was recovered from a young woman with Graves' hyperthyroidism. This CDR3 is CASTYGLAAEYF. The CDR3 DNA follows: TGTGCCAGCACCTACGGTCTAGCTGCGGAGTATTTT.